This passage covers 15 T cell receptor beta chains from one sample sequenced in a study of neurological immune-mediated disorders. Time point given: technical triplicate 1. From the 5' RACE reads, TCRdb called clonotypes with MiXCR, one entry per CDR3 protein. The table has fewer than 25,000 distinct CDR3 sequences, about 13% seen once. The sequenced material came from CD4+ T cells from blood. Source of these receptors: a female donor with HTLV-1-associated myelopathy (HAM/TSP).

This clonotype was counted at least ten times. The chain employs TRBV3-1 and TRBJ2-2; no clear D gene. In germline, CDR1 is LGHDT, CDR2 YNNKEL (reference sequence). V gave up 5 bases and J gave up 3 bases, with 1 base separating them. The CDR3 loop spans 11 amino acids. The CDR3 region is CASSYTGELFF. Here the CDR3 DNA reads TGTGCCAGCAGCTACACCGGGGAGCTGTTTTTT.

Ten or more counts support this clonotype. The chain carries TRBV27 and TRBJ1-2; no firm D call. This CDR3 comprises 12 residues. The V end lost 3 bases, the J end lost 6 bases, and 8 bases lay between the germline ends. Germline-derived CDR1 and CDR2 are MNHEY and SMNVEV (reference sequence). The chain's CDR3 is CASSFPGDGYTF. CDR3 sequence (DNA): TGTGCCAGCAGTTTCCCCGGCGATGGCTACACCTTC.

This clonotype was counted many times. The chain uses TRBV3-1 and TRBJ2-7; D remains ambiguous. The germline V gene has CDR1 LGHDT and CDR2 YNNKEL (reference sequence). This CDR3 has 13 residues. V was trimmed by 3 bases and J by 3 bases, leaving 9 bases between them. DNA of the CDR3: TGTGCCAGCAGCCATTTGGGAAACTACGAGCAGTACTTC. Protein product: CASSHLGNYEQYF.

This clonotype came up many times. V usage is TRBV20-1 and J usage is TRBJ2-5; 14 nucleotides line up with TRBD2. The CDR3 length is 21 residues. V shed 5 bases and J 4 bases; nucleotides not matched to a gene: 24. Germline CDR1 and CDR2: DFQATT and SNEGSKA (reference sequence). For the CDR3, the DNA is TGCAGTGCTCTCGTTTCAGGGTGGCAGGCGACTAGCGGGGGGGCCGGAGAGACCCAGTACTTC. Translated, it gives CSALVSGWQATSGGAGETQYF.

In its sample, this clonotype was seen many times. This CDR3 reads CASSSGEGEQFF. The CDR3 nucleotides read TGCGCCAGCAGCTCGGGAGAGGGTGAGCAGTTCTTC. The chain carries TRBV5-1 and TRBJ2-1; a possible D gene is TRBD2 (6 bases). CDR3 length equals 12 residues. V lost 3 bases to trimming and J lost 9 bases, with 10 bases between them. From germline, CDR1 is SGHRS and CDR2 YFSETQ.

At least ten counts were recorded for this clonotype. The chain combines TRBV20-1 with TRBJ1-6; 8 positions agree with TRBD1. Germline assignment: CDR1 DFQATT and CDR2 SNEGSKA (reference sequence). V trimming: 6 bases; J trimming: 5 bases; junction bases outside the gene matches: 6. This CDR3 spans 14 amino acids. The CDR3 is CSAKTDRDNSPLHF. The DNA for the CDR3 is TGCAGTGCCAAGACGGACAGGGATAATTCACCCCTCCACTTT.

Ten or more counts support this clonotype. The genes are TRBV5-1 and TRBJ2-5, with TRBD1 matching 8 bases. J was trimmed by 5 bases and V by 2 bases; bases with no gene match: 5. This CDR3 comprises 14 residues. Germline values: CDR1 SGHRS, CDR2 YFSETQ. The CDR3 sequence: CASSLENRGETQYF. For the CDR3, the DNA is TGCGCCAGCAGCTTAGAAAACAGGGGGGAGACCCAGTACTTC.

The V and J genes are TRBV7-3 and TRBJ2-3; 9 positions agree with TRBD2. J gave up 4 bases and V 5 bases, and 10 bases lay outside the gene matches. The CDR3 runs to 16 residues. Germline CDR1 SGHTA, CDR2 FQGTGA. CDR3 protein: CASSIGASGTSDTQYF. Written as DNA, the CDR3 is TGTGCCAGCAGCATTGGGGCTAGCGGGACCTCAGATACGCAGTATTTT.

Ten or more counts support this clonotype. The V and J genes are TRBV7-2 and TRBJ2-2; D is unresolved. V was pared by 2 bases and J by 5 bases, with 9 bases between. Germline values: CDR1 SGHTA, CDR2 FQGNSA. The CDR3 totals 14 residues. The DNA for the CDR3 is TGTGCCAGCAGCTTAATGCTGGAAACCGGGGAGCTGTTTTTT. Translated, it gives CASSLMLETGELFF.

This clonotype was detected many times. V and J are TRBV12-3 or TRBV12-4 and TRBJ1-6; 7 bases line up with TRBD1. The CDR3 is 13 residues long. Trimming cost V 2 bases and J 9 bases; bases outside gene matches: 1. This CDR3 reads CASSLRGPSPLHF. DNA for the CDR3: TGTGCCAGCAGTTTAAGGGGGCCTTCACCCCTCCACTTT.

This clonotype occurred many times. The V and J genes are TRBV20-1 and TRBJ1-1; 8 nucleotides agree with TRBD1. In germline, CDR1 is DFQATT, CDR2 SNEGSKA (reference sequence). V lost 6 bases, J lost 7 bases, and 10 bases stayed unmatched. This CDR3 has 13 residues. The CDR3 loop reads CSARTGQTLEAFF. The CDR3 DNA reads as TGCAGTGCCAGGACAGGGCAAACCCTTGAAGCTTTCTTT.

This clonotype was observed at least ten times. V is TRBV20-1 and J is TRBJ1-5, with TRBD1 identical over 8 bases. Germline CDR1 is DFQATT and CDR2 is SNEGSKA (reference sequence). This CDR3 has 13 residues. The V and J ends lost 3 bases and 2 bases, in that order; junction bases with no gene match: 0. The CDR3 reads CSARTGGNQPQHF. CDR3 nucleotides: TGCAGTGCTAGGACAGGGGGCAATCAGCCCCAGCATTTT.

The J gene is TRBJ2-1, the V gene TRBV20-1, with D possibly matching TRBD1 (5 bases). The CDR3 runs to 12 residues. The V end was cut by 7 bases, the J end by 3 bases, with 10 bases between. CDR1 is DFQATT and CDR2 is SNEGSKA in the germline V gene (reference sequence). This chain's CDR3 is CSDNGHYNEQFF. The CDR3 region has the DNA TGCAGTGATAACGGACACTACAATGAGCAGTTCTTC.

This clonotype appeared many times. The chain couples TRBV28 to TRBJ1-4; tentative D call: TRBD1 (5 bases). The germline V and J ends were trimmed by 2 bases and 0 bases, with 7 bases remaining between them. CDR1 is MDHEN and CDR2 is SYDVKM in the germline V gene. This CDR3 contains 15 residues. CDR3 loop: CASSLGGTTNEKLFF. The CDR3 region has the DNA TGTGCCAGCAGTTTAGGGGGAACAACTAATGAAAAACTGTTTTTT.

This clonotype was recorded at least ten times. This sequence joins TRBV5-1 and TRBJ2-5, with TRBD2 matching 7 bases. The CDR3 covers 16 residues. Germline CDR1 is SGHRS and CDR2 is YFSETQ. Trimming took 0 bases from V and 2 from J; bases not matched to a gene: 7. The CDR3 reads CASSLGGGTAQETQYF. As DNA, the CDR3 is TGCGCCAGCAGCTTGGGGGGGGGGACGGCACAAGAGACCCAGTACTTC.